This TCR beta chain comes out of a study of cytomegalovirus exposure and HLA in healthy donors. The wider study: The Caucasian-associated ancestry cluster contained about four fifths of the roughly 390 genotyped donors.

Study results and limitations: Cytomegalovirus-associated TCR beta chains were listed, numbering some 170.

With regard to this clone: The target antigen is unknown.

Vbeta (60) and Jbeta (13) primers were used in the PCR. Using immunoSEQ multiplex PCR, the repertoire was profiled, and TCRdb retains in-frame clones only, with some absent. The sample has tens of thousands of clones; about 77% are singletons. CDR1 SEHNR and CDR2 FQNEAQ come from the germline V gene (reference sequence). Trimming took 2 bases from V and 0 from J; bases not matched to a gene: 3. This CDR3 spans 15 amino acids. The specimen sequenced was PBMCs. V gene TRBV7-9 combines with J gene TRBJ1-2; 7 bases are shared with TRBD1. The receptor was isolated from a male donor in good health and CMV-seropositive. CDR3 protein: CASSLPGTANYGYTF. DNA of the CDR3: TGTGCCAGCAGCTTACCAGGGACAGCTAACTATGGCTACACCTTC.